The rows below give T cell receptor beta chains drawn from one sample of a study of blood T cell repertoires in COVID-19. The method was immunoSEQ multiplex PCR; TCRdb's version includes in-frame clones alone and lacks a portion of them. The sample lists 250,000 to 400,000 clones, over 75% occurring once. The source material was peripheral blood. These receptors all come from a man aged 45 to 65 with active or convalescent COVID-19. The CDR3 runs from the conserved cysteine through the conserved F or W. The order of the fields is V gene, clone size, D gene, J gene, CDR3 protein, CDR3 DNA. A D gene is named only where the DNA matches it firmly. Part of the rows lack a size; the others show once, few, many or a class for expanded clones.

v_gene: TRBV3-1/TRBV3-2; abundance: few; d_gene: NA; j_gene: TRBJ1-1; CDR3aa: CASSQGVSGSGTEAFF; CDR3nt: TGTGCCAGCAGCCAAGGTGTTTCGGGGTCTGGCACTGAAGCTTTCTTT
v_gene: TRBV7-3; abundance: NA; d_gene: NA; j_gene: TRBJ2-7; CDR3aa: CASSLAEGGEQYF; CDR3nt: TGTGCCAGCAGCTTAGCGGAAGGGGGTGAGCAGTACTTC
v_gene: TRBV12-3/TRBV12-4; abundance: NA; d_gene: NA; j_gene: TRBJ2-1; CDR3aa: CASRTSLALFF; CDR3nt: TGTGCCAGCAGAACTAGCCTAGCCTTGTTCTTC
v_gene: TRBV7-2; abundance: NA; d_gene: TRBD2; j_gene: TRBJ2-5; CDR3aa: CASSLVASGGLETQYF; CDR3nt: TGTGCCAGCAGCTTAGTGGCTAGCGGGGGGTTAGAGACCCAGTACTTC
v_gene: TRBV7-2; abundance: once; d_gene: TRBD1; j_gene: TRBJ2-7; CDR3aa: CASSSTGGLREQYF; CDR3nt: TGTGCCAGCAGCTCAACAGGGGGCTTGAGGGAGCAGTACTTC
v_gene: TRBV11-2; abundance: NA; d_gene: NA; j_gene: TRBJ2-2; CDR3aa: CASSSRQANTGELFF; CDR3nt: TGTGCCAGCAGCTCCCGACAGGCGAACACCGGGGAGCTGTTTTTT
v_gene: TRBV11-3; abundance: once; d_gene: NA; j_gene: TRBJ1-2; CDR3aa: CASSRSTGLSNYGYTF; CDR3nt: TGTGCCAGCAGCAGATCTACAGGGCTTTCTAACTATGGCTACACCTTC
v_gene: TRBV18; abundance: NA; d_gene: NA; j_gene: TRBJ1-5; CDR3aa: CASSPSQVSNQPQHF; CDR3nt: TGTGCCAGCTCACCTTCCCAGGTTAGCAATCAGCCCCAGCATTTT
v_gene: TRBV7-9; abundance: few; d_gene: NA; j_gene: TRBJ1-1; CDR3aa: CASKERGEAFF; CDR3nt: TGTGCCAGCAAGGAGCGAGGTGAAGCTTTCTTT
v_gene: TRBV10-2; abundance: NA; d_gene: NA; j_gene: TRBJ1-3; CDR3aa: CASSGANSGNTIYF; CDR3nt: TGCGCCAGCTCCGGTGCGAACTCTGGAAACACCATATATTTT
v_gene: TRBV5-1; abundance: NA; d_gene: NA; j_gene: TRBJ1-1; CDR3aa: CASSPWPPSTGMNTEAFF; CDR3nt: TGCGCCAGCAGTCCGTGGCCCCCCTCGACAGGTATGAACACTGAAGCTTTCTTT
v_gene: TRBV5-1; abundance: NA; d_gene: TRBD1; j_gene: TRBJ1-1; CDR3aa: CASSLSGTGMGITNTEAFF; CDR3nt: TGCGCCAGCAGCCTCTCCGGGACAGGGATGGGCATAACCAACACTGAAGCTTTCTTT
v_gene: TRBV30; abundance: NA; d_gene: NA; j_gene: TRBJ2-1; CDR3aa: CAWQTGGSYNEQFF; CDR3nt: TGTGCCTGGCAGACAGGTGGCTCCTACAATGAGCAGTTCTTC
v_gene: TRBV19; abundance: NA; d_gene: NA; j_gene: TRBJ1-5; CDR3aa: CASSIWRFDQPQHF; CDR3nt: TGTGCCAGTAGTATCTGGAGGTTCGATCAGCCCCAGCATTTT
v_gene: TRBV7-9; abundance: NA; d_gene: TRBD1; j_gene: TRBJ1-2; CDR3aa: CASSLADRDGGYTF; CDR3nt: TGTGCCAGCAGCTTAGCGGACAGGGACGGCGGCTACACCTTC
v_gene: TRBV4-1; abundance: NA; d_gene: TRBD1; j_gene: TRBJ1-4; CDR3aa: CASSQQGTGNGEKLFF; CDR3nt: TGCGCCAGCAGCCAACAGGGGACAGGGAATGGAGAAAAACTGTTTTTT
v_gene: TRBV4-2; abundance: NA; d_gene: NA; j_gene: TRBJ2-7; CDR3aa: CASSQGSRGSRTYEQYF; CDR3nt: TGTGCCAGCAGCCAGGGAAGTCGGGGGAGCAGAACCTACGAGCAGTACTTC
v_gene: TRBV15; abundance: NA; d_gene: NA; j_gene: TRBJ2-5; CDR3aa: CATSRDSRQETQYF; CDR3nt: TGTGCCACCAGCAGAGATAGTCGGCAAGAGACCCAGTACTTC
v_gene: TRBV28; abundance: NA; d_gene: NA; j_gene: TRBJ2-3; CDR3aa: CASTPGGRSTDTQYF; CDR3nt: TGTGCCAGCACCCCAGGGGGGAGGAGCACAGATACGCAGTATTTT
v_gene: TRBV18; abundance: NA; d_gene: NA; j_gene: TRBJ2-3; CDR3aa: CASSPSSDTQYF; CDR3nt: TGTGCCAGCTCACCTTCCTCAGATACGCAGTATTTT
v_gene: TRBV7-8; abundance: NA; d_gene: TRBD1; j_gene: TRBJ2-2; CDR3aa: CASSYTTGVPTGELFF; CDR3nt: TGTGCCAGCAGTTATACCACAGGGGTTCCCACCGGGGAGCTGTTTTTT
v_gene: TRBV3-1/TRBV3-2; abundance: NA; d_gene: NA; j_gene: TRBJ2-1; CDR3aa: CASSQASGQFF; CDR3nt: TGTGCCAGCAGCCAAGCAAGCGGGCAGTTCTTC
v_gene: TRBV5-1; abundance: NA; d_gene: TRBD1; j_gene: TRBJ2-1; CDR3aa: CASSLGTGWDEQFF; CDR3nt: TGCGCCAGCAGCTTGGGGACAGGATGGGATGAGCAGTTCTTC
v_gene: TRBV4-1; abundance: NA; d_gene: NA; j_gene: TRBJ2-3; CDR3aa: CASSQEHYPTDTQYF; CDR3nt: TGCGCCAGCAGCCAAGAACATTATCCCACAGATACGCAGTATTTT
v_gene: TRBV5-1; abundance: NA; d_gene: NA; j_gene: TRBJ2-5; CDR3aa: CASSDLRGTQETQYF; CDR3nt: TGCGCCAGCAGCGACCTTAGGGGGACCCAAGAGACCCAGTACTTC
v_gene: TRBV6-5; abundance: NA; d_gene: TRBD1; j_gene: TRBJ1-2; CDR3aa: CASSHTTGSYGYTF; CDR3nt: TGTGCCAGCAGCCATACGACAGGGTCCTATGGCTACACCTTC
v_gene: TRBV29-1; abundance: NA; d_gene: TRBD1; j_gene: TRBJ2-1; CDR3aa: CSVEDPGQGYNEQFF; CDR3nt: TGCAGCGTTGAAGACCCGGGACAGGGCTACAATGAGCAGTTCTTC
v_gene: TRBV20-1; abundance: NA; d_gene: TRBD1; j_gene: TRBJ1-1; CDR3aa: CSASAGTANTEAFF; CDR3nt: TGCAGTGCTAGTGCCGGGACAGCGAACACTGAAGCTTTCTTT
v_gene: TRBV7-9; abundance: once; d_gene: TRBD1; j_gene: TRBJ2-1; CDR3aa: CASSLAGQGADGQFF; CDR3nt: TGTGCCAGCAGCTTAGCGGGCCAGGGGGCTGATGGGCAGTTCTTC
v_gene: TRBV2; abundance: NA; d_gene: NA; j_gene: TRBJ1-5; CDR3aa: CASSELGVYSNQPQHF; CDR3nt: TGTGCCAGCAGTGAATTAGGAGTCTATAGCAATCAGCCCCAGCATTTT
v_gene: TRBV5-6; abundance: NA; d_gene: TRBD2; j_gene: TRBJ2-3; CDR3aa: CASSLGLAGVVGTDTQYF; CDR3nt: TGTGCCAGCAGCTTGGGACTAGCGGGAGTAGTGGGCACAGATACGCAGTATTTT
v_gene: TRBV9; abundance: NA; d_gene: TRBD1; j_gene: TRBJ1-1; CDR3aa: CASSWGTGTGANTEAFF; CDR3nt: TGTGCCAGCAGCTGGGGCACCGGGACAGGGGCGAACACTGAAGCTTTCTTT
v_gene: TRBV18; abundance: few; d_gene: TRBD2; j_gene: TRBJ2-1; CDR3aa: CASSPIPGLAGGPEQFF; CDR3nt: TGTGCCAGCTCACCCATCCCGGGACTAGCGGGGGGGCCTGAGCAGTTCTTC
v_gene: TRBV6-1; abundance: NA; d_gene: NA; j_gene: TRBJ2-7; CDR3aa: CASSEAFQGGYEQYF; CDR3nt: TGTGCCAGCAGTGAAGCCTTCCAGGGGGGATACGAGCAGTACTTC
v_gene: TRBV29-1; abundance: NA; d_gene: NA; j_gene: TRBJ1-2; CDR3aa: CSVEDGARQYGYTF; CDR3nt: TGCAGCGTTGAAGATGGAGCCAGACAGTATGGCTACACCTTC
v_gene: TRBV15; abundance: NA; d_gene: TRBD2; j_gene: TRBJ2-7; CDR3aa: CATSRIHGARGSGSPAYEQYF; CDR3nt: TGTGCCACCAGCAGGATCCACGGGGCCCGAGGGAGCGGGAGCCCCGCCTACGAGCAGTACTTC
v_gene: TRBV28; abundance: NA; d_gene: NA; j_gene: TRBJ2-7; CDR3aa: CASSFRGWVQESSYEQYF; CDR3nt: TGTGCCAGCAGTTTTCGGGGGTGGGTACAGGAGTCCTCCTACGAGCAGTACTTC
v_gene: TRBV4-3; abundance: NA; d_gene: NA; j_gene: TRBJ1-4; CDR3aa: CASSQDIRGANEKLFF; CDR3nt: TGCGCCAGCAGCCAAGATATCAGGGGTGCTAATGAAAAACTGTTTTTT
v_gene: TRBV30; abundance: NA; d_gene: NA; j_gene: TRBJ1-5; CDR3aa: CAWSVSRGNQPQHF; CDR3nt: TGTGCCTGGAGTGTGTCCCGCGGCAATCAGCCCCAGCATTTT
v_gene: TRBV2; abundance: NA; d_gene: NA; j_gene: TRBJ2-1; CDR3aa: CASSQTRTSYNEQFF; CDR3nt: TGTGCCAGCAGTCAAACTAGAACCTCCTACAATGAGCAGTTCTTC
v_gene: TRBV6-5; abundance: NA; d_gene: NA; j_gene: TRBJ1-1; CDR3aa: CASSYEGLSTEAFF; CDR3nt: TGTGCCAGCAGTTATGAGGGTTTGAGCACTGAAGCTTTCTTT
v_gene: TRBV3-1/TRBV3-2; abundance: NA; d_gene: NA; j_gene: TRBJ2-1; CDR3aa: CASSRPGQGSGGQFF; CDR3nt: TGTGCCAGCAGCCGACCGGGACAAGGCTCGGGGGGGCAGTTCTTC
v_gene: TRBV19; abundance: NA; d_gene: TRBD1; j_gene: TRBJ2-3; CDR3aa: CASSIEGRGRVSTDTQYF; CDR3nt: TGTGCCAGTAGTATAGAAGGCAGGGGGCGGGTTAGCACAGATACGCAGTATTTT
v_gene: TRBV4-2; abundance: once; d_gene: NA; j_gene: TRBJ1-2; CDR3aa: CASSLPQKGQKTYGYTF; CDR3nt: TGTGCCAGCAGCCTCCCCCAAAAAGGACAGAAAACTTATGGCTACACCTTC
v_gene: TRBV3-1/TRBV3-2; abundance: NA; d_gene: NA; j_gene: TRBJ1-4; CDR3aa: CASSVLSGEKLFF; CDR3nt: TGTGCCAGCAGCGTTCTTTCAGGGGAAAAACTGTTTTTT
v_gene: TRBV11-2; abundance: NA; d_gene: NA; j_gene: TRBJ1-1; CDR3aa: CASSHFRRTEAFF; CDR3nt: TGTGCCAGCAGCCACTTTAGGAGGACTGAAGCTTTCTTT
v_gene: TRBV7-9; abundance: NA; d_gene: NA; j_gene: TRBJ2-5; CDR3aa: CASSLGLTFPGGEETQYF; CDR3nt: TGTGCCAGCAGCTTAGGTTTAACATTCCCCGGCGGGGAAGAGACCCAGTACTTC